The 31 T cell receptor beta chains listed next were all sequenced from one sample in a study of CD8 T cells in ankylosing spondylitis listed by TCRdb under 2017. The receptor library was made with 5' RACE. Sequencer: Illumina HiSeq 2500. TCRdb passed the public sequencing reads through fastp at Q25 and MiXCR, retaining productive beta sequences. Rows are combined by CDR3 protein, so each entry shows the most common genes and DNA. In all, the sample holds under 300,000 distinct CDR3 sequences, and 15% to 20% of those were seen once. The top ten constitute around 32% of the sample. Sequencing was performed on blood, either unsorted or a sorted T cell fraction (not recorded which). All receptors come from a male donor with ankylosing spondylitis or in good health (not recorded which).

CDR3 nucleotides: TGTGCCAGCAGTGAGACAGGGGGGGACATTCAGTACTTC. Translating it yields CASSETGGDIQYF. The chain employs TRBV25-1 and TRBJ2-4; 9 nucleotides agree with TRBD1. The CDR3 length is 13 residues. V shed 3 bases, J shed 8 bases, and the junction held 2 bases outside the gene matches. Germline loops: CDR1 MGHDK, CDR2 SYGVNS.

This chain uses TRBV7-6 with TRBJ1-1, with D perhaps matching TRBD1 (5 bases). Germline CDR1 SGHVS, CDR2 FNYEAQ. V was shortened by 5 bases and J by 5 bases, with 12 bases between the two germline ends. CDR3 length equals 13 residues. The CDR3 sequence: CASSIVEGTEAFF. DNA of the CDR3: TGTGCCAGCAGCATCGTCGAGGGGACTGAAGCTTTCTTT.

This chain joins TRBV7-2 and TRBJ2-1; D is possibly TRBD1 or TRBD2 (5 bases each). Germline-derived CDR1 and CDR2 are SGHTA and FQGNSA. Trimming shortened V by 5 bases and J by 8 bases, and 13 bases separated the two germline ends. This CDR3 spans 13 amino acids. CDR3 nucleotides: TGTGCCAGCAGCCGGGACCTCCTGTATGAGCAGTTCTTC. Protein: CASSRDLLYEQFF.

The chain has TRBV14 and TRBJ2-1; 10 positions agree with TRBD2. With 4 bases clipped from V and 2 bases from J, the junction kept 5 bases outside the gene matches. This CDR3 comprises 16 residues. Germline values: CDR1 SGHDN, CDR2 FVKESK. CDR3 coding DNA: TGTGCCAGCAGCCCCCTAGCGGGAGATCCCTACAATGAGCAGTTCTTC. Translated: CASSPLAGDPYNEQFF.

This clonotype was recorded a few times. The chain is built from TRBV6-5 and TRBJ2-5, with 14 bases that match TRBD2. V was clipped by 2 bases and J by 1 base; unmatched bases: 9. The CDR3 spans 19 residues. Looked up from germline, CDR1 is MNHEY and CDR2 is SVGAGI. The CDR3 sequence is CASSYMGLAGVDIQETQYF. CDR3 sequence (DNA): TGTGCCAGCAGTTACATGGGACTAGCGGGAGTAGATATCCAAGAGACCCAGTACTTC.

The CDR3 bases are TGTGCCACCAGCAATGGGCGGGGGACGACCTACGAGCAGTACTTC. Translating it yields CATSNGRGTTYEQYF. V is TRBV15 and J is TRBJ2-7; 7 nucleotides match TRBD2. Trimming at V came to 4 bases and at J to 2 bases, leaving 8 bases not matched to a gene. The CDR3 consists of 15 residues. Germline loops: CDR1 LNHNV, CDR2 YYDKDF (reference sequence).

This clonotype has ten or more counts. DNA for the CDR3: TGTGCCAGCAGCCACGACGGAACGTACCAAGAGACCCAGTACTTC. Translation gives CASSHDGTYQETQYF. V and J are TRBV14 and TRBJ2-5; D is unresolved. Trimming shortened V by 3 bases and J by 0 bases, and 11 bases separated the two germline ends. Germline CDR1 reads SGHDN; CDR2 reads FVKESK. The CDR3 has 15 residues.

The rearrangement links TRBV21-1 to TRBJ2-1; no DNA check was done on the table's D call, TRBD2. TRBV21-1 is shown as a pseudogene. The CDR3 runs to 17 residues. For the CDR3, the DNA is TGTGCCAGCAGCAAACGTGGGGGGAGGGCCTGTTTCAATGAGCAGTTCTTC. Amino acid sequence: CASSKRGGRACFNEQFF.

On this clonotype itself: This may be a read error, as it is one base from a much larger clone. The chain carries TRBV11-2 and TRBJ1-1; D gene unclear. The germline gives CDR1 SGHAT, CDR2 FQNNGV. CDR3 length: 15 residues. As DNA, the CDR3 is TGTGCCGGCAGCTCCCTCGAGGATGGGAACACTGAAGCTTTCTTT. Amino acids: CAGSSLEDGNTEAFF.

The rearrangement links TRBV6-1 to TRBJ2-1, with unresolved D. V gave up 8 bases and J gave up 0 bases, with 11 bases separating them. The length of the CDR3 is 14 residues. CDR1 and CDR2 from the germline V gene are MNHNS and SASEGT. CDR3 sequence: CASGPLSSYNEQFF. The CDR3 DNA sequence: TGTGCCAGCGGGCCACTGAGCTCCTACAATGAGCAGTTCTTC.

There are many counts of this clonotype. This chain uses TRBV27 with TRBJ1-5, with 8 nucleotides matching TRBD1. V lost 7 bases, J lost 7 bases, and 3 bases stayed unmatched. Germline V gene data show CDR1 as MNHEY and CDR2 as SMNVEV (reference sequence). The CDR3 contains 12 residues. The chain's CDR3 is CASNDRGQPQHF. For the CDR3, the DNA is TGTGCCAGCAACGACAGGGGACAGCCCCAGCATTTT.

This sequence joins TRBV5-8 and TRBJ2-3; 7 nucleotides agree with TRBD1. Germline V CDR1 and CDR2: SGHTS, YDEGEE. CDR3 length: 16 residues. Unmatched junction bases numbered 8, after V lost 4 bases and J lost 0 bases. CDR3 loop: CASSKTGTASTDTQYF. CDR3 coding DNA: TGTGCCAGCAGCAAGACCGGGACAGCTAGCACAGATACGCAGTATTTT.

This clonotype was seen a handful of times. The chain employs TRBV10-3 and TRBJ1-6; D gene uncertain. Germline CDR1 reads ENHRY; CDR2 reads SYGVKD. Trimming took off 0 bases at V and 6 bases at J, with 12 bases between the two ends. CDR3 size: 16 residues. Written as DNA, the CDR3 is TGTGCCATCAGTGAGTCTTGGCAGATCAGTAATTCACCCCTCCACTTT. Its translation: CAISESWQISNSPLHF.

The chain combines TRBV6-5 with TRBJ2-2; tentative D call: TRBD1 (6 bases). Between the trimmed V and J ends, which lost 2 bases and 0 bases, there was a span of 7 bases. Germline V gives CDR1 MNHEY, CDR2 SVGAGI. The CDR3 is made up of 15 amino acids. Written as DNA, the CDR3 is TGTGCCAGCAGTTACAGGACAGCGAACACCGGGGAGCTGTTTTTT. Amino acid sequence: CASSYRTANTGELFF.

The gene calls are TRBV29-1 and TRBJ2-3, with TRBD2 identical over 7 bases. This CDR3 has 15 residues. V trimming: 3 bases; J trimming: 1 base; junction bases outside the gene matches: 7. The germline gives CDR1 SQVTM, CDR2 ANQGSEA. The CDR3 nucleotides read TGCAGCGTTGATGGAGGCGGGAGAGGCACAGATACGCAGTATTTT. Protein: CSVDGGGRGTDTQYF.

The rearrangement joins TRBV12-3 or TRBV12-4 to TRBJ2-2; TRBD1 matches at 8 bases. The CDR3 is 16 residues long. Unmatched junction bases numbered 5, after V lost 5 bases and J lost 0 bases. The CDR3 is CASSPWDRTNTGELFF. The CDR3, as DNA: TGTGCCAGCAGTCCCTGGGACAGGACGAACACCGGGGAGCTGTTTTTT.

This chain uses TRBV12-3 or TRBV12-4 with TRBJ2-7; 10 bases are shared with TRBD2. CDR3 length: 15 amino acids. Trimming removed 5 bases from V and 5 bases from J; junction bases left unmatched: 9. The DNA of the CDR3 is TGTGCCAGCAGTCGACCGACTAGCGGGTTTCACGAGCAGTACTTC. Its translation is CASSRPTSGFHEQYF.

This chain uses TRBV6-5 with TRBJ2-1, with a weak D call TRBD2 (5 bases). The V gene lost 2 bases and the J gene lost 0 bases, with 14 bases spanning the gap. The CDR3 runs 17 residues. Per the germline V gene, CDR1 is MNHEY and CDR2 is SVGAGI. The CDR3 DNA reads as TGTGCCAGCAGTTACGAGGGAGCGAAGAGCTCCTACAATGAGCAGTTCTTC. Translating it yields CASSYEGAKSSYNEQFF.

The chain uses TRBV11-1 and TRBJ2-5; 9 bases match TRBD2. Per germline, CDR1 SGHAT and CDR2 FQDESV (reference sequence). The CDR3 contains 21 residues. The V gene end was trimmed by 5 bases and the J gene end by 3 bases; junction bases not matched to a gene: 25. The CDR3 loop is CASSPLGIGEASGKLEETQYF. CDR3 nucleotides: TGTGCCAGCAGCCCATTGGGTATTGGTGAAGCTAGCGGGAAGCTGGAAGAGACCCAGTACTTC. Supplemented by reference TRBV11-1 and TRBJ2-5, the full variable domain reads EAEVAQSPRYKITEKSQAVAFWCDPISGHATLYWYRQILGQGPELLVQFQDESVVDDSQLPKDRFSAERLKGVDSTLKIQPAELGDSAMYLCASSPLGIGEASGKLEETQYFGPGTRLLVL.

In its sample, this clonotype was seen a few times. The chain couples TRBV7-2 to TRBJ2-5; D unresolved. The CDR3 is 14 amino acids. The V gene lost 0 bases and the J gene lost 4 bases, with 9 bases spanning the gap. Germline V gene data show CDR1 as SGHTA and CDR2 as FQGNSA. The CDR3 region has the DNA TGTGCCAGCAGCTTAGCGCTTTTTGGAGAGACCCAGTACTTC. Translation gives CASSLALFGETQYF.

This clonotype was observed a few times. This sequence joins TRBV6-5 and TRBJ1-5, with 7 nucleotides matching TRBD1. The V segment lost 1 base and the J segment 1 base; nucleotides outside the gene matches: 13. Germline CDR1 and CDR2: MNHEY and SVGAGI. This CDR3 has 19 residues. The CDR3 loop reads CASSYLKGLRGGSNQPQHF. The CDR3 bases are TGTGCCAGCAGTTACTTGAAGGGACTCAGGGGGGGCAGCAATCAGCCCCAGCATTTT.

The V gene is TRBV4-1, the J gene TRBJ2-1, with 9 bases fitting TRBD2. Germline values: CDR1 MGHRA, CDR2 YSYEKL. The CDR3 is 17 residues long. Trimming took 0 bases from V and 9 from J; bases not matched to a gene: 12. CDR3 residues: CASSQDAERGRASEQFF. The CDR3 DNA reads TGCGCCAGCAGCCAAGACGCTGAGCGCGGGAGGGCCAGTGAGCAGTTCTTC.

The chain combines TRBV20-1 with TRBJ2-5; the D gene is possibly TRBD2 (5 bases). The CDR3 has 13 amino acids. Germline V gene sequence: CDR1 DFQATT, CDR2 SNEGSKA (reference sequence). V shed 1 base and J shed 5 bases, with 11 bases lying between them. For the CDR3, the DNA is TGCAGTGCTAGAGGTCTAGCCACCGAGACCCAGTACTTC. Translating gives CSARGLATETQYF.

This clonotype was detected a few times. The rearrangement links TRBV4-1 to TRBJ1-5; TRBD1 matches at 9 bases. The ends lost 0 bases at V and 0 bases at J; junction bases unmatched: 12. Germline V gene lookup returns CDR1 MGHRA and CDR2 YSYEKL. The CDR3 covers 20 residues. The CDR3 bases are TGCGCCAGCAGCCAAGACGGCGACAGGGGGAGCCTCTATAGCAATCAGCCCCAGCATTTT. This encodes CASSQDGDRGSLYSNQPQHF.

The rearrangement joins TRBV20-1 to TRBJ2-7; D not resolved. The germline V gene encodes CDR1 DFQATT and CDR2 SNEGSKA (reference sequence). The length of the CDR3 is 13 residues. The V and J ends lost 2 bases and 3 bases respectively, with 11 bases between them. Written as DNA, the CDR3 is TGCAGTGCTAGACCTCAGACCCACTACGAGCAGTACTTC. It is translated as CSARPQTHYEQYF.

This clonotype was detected only a few times. The chain uses TRBV12-3 or TRBV12-4 and TRBJ2-7; D ambiguous. There are 17 residues in the CDR3. Deletions cut 4 bases from V and 0 bases from J, with 19 bases between. CDR3 sequence (DNA): TGTGCCAGCAGTTCCCACCCCGATCCAGTATACTCCTACGAGCAGTACTTC. The encoded protein is CASSSHPDPVYSYEQYF.

A remark on this clonotype: This likely comes from a read error, as the CDR3 has no conserved phenylalanine or tryptophan at its end. The limits of the CDR3 on the DNA are not certain, so only TCRdb's listed CDR3 is given. The chain is built from TRBV21-1 and TRBJ1-2; TRBD1, as called in the table, went unchecked against the DNA. TRBV21-1 is noted as a pseudogene. The length of the CDR3 is 8 amino acids, counting both ends. CDR3 sequence reads: CASSPRGR.

The V and J genes are TRBV20-1 and TRBJ2-7; 7 bases are a match to TRBD2. Germline loops: CDR1 DFQATT, CDR2 SNEGSKA (reference sequence). The V and J ends lost 6 bases and 3 bases, in that order; junction bases with no gene match: 11. There are 14 residues in the CDR3. The CDR3 region is CSALGLAEIYEQYF. DNA for the CDR3: TGCAGTGCCCTCGGGCTAGCGGAGATCTACGAGCAGTACTTC.

The chain recombines TRBV7-9 with TRBJ2-5, with D possibly TRBD1 on 6 matching bases. V lost 6 bases and J 5 bases, leaving 16 bases between the germline ends. Germline V gene lookup returns CDR1 SEHNR and CDR2 FQNEAQ (reference sequence). This CDR3 has 14 amino acids. The CDR3 sequence: CASSRPRGSETQYF. The CDR3 nucleotides read TGTGCCAGCAGTCGTCCCAGGGGATCCGAGACCCAGTACTTC.

This sequence joins TRBV18 and TRBJ2-7; possibly TRBD2 for D (6 bases). V was cut by 7 bases and J by 3 bases, with 13 bases left in between. Germline-derived CDR1 and CDR2 are KGHSH and LQKENI. The CDR3 has 13 residues. The chain's CDR3 is CASCPGLNYEQYF. The CDR3 bases are TGTGCCAGCTGCCCGGGACTTAACTACGAGCAGTACTTC.

The chain employs TRBV21-1 and TRBJ2-7; the D call of TRBD1 is as the table states it, not checked on the DNA. TRBV21-1 is marked as a pseudogene. This CDR3 has 15 amino acids. The CDR3 here is CASRPVSRGVGEQYF. The CDR3 DNA sequence: TGTGCCAGCAGACCCGTCAGCAGGGGGGTCGGCGAGCAGTACTTC.